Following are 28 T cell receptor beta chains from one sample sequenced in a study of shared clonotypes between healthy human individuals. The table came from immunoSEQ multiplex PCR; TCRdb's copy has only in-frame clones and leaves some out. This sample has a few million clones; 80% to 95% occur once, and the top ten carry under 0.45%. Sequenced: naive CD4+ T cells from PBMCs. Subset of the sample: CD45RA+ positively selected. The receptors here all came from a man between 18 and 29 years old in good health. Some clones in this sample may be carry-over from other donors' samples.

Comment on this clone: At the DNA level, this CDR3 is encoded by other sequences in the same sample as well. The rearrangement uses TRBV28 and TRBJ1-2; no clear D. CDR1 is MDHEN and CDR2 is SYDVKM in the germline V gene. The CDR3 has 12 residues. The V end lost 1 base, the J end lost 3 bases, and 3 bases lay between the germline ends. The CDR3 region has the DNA TGTGCCAGCAGTTTATTGGACTATGGCTACACCTTC. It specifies CASSLLDYGYTF.

This chain's CDR3 is CASSLFIPTSGSYEQYF. DNA of the CDR3: TGTGCCAGCAGCTTGTTTATACCGACTAGCGGGAGCTACGAGCAGTACTTC. The chain joins TRBV5-4 to TRBJ2-7, with TRBD2 matching over 12 bases. This CDR3 contains 17 residues. Germline V CDR1 and CDR2: SGHNT, YYREEE (reference sequence). Trimming took 1 base from V and 3 from J; bases not matched to a gene: 8.

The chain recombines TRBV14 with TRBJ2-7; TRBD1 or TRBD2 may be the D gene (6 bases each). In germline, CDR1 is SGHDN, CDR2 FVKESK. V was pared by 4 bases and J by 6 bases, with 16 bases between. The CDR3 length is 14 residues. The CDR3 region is CASSPRWGAFEQYF. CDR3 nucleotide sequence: TGTGCCAGCAGCCCCCGTTGGGGGGCATTCGAGCAGTACTTC.

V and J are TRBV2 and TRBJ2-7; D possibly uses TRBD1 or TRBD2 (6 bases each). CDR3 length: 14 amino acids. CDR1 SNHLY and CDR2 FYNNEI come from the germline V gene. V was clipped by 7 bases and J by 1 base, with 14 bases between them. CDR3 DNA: TGTGCCAGCAAGAAAGAGGGGGGTTCCTACGAGCAGTACTTC. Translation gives CASKKEGGSYEQYF.

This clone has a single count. The CDR3 DNA is TGCGCCAGCACCGTCGGGACGGCCTATGGCTACACCTTC. Protein: CASTVGTAYGYTF. The chain couples TRBV5-1 to TRBJ1-2; a weak D match, TRBD1 (5 bases). Trimming cost V 6 bases and J 4 bases, with 13 bases left between them. This CDR3 has 13 amino acids. From germline, CDR1 is SGHRS and CDR2 YFSETQ.

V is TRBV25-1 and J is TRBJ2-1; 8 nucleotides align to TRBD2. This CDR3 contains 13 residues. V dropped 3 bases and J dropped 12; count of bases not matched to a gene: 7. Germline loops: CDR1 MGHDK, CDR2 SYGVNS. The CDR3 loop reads CASSDDLAGGQFF. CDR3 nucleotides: TGTGCCAGCAGTGACGATTTGGCGGGAGGGCAGTTCTTC.

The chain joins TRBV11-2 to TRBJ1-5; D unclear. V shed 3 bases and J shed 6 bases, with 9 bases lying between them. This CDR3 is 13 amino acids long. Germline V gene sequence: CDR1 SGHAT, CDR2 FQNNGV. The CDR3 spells CASSFTVAQPQHF. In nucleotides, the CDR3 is TGTGCCAGCAGCTTTACAGTGGCTCAGCCCCAGCATTTT.

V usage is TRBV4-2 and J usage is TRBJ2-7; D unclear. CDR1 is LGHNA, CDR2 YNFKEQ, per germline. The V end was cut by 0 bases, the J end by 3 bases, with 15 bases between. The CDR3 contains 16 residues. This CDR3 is CASSQDNRATHYEQYF. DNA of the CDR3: TGTGCCAGCAGCCAAGATAACCGTGCCACCCACTACGAGCAGTACTTC.

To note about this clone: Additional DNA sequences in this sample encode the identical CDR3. The DNA of the CDR3 is TGTGCCAGCTCACCACCGAGTAACACCGGGGAGCTGTTTTTT. Translated, it gives CASSPPSNTGELFF. The chain combines TRBV18 with TRBJ2-2; D unclear. Germline values: CDR1 KGHSH, CDR2 LQKENI. There are 14 residues in the CDR3. V gave up 0 bases and J gave up 2 bases, with 4 bases separating them.

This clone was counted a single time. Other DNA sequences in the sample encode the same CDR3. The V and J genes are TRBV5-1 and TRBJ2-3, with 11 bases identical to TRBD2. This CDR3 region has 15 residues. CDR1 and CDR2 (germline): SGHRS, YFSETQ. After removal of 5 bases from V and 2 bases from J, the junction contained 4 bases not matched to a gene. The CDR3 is CASSWGLADTDTQYF. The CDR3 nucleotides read TGCGCCAGCAGTTGGGGACTAGCGGACACAGATACGCAGTATTTT.

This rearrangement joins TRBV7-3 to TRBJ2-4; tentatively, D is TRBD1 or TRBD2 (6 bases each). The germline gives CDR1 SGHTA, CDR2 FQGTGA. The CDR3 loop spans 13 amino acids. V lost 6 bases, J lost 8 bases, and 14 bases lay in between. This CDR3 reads CASSSGAWDIQYF. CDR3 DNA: TGTGCCAGCAGTTCGGGGGCGTGGGACATTCAGTACTTC.

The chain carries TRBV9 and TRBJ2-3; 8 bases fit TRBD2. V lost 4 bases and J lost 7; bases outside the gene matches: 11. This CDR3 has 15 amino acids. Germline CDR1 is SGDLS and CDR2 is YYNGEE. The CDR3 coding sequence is TGTGCCAGCAGCCCGGAGCGGGAGTTGATCCATACGCAGTATTTT. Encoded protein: CASSPERELIHTQYF.

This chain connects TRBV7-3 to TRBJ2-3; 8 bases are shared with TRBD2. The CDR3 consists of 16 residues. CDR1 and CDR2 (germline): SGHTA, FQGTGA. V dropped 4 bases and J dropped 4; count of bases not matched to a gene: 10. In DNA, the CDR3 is TGTGCCAGCAGCTCCCGTGGGGGACTAGGTCCAGATACGCAGTATTTT. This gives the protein CASSSRGGLGPDTQYF.

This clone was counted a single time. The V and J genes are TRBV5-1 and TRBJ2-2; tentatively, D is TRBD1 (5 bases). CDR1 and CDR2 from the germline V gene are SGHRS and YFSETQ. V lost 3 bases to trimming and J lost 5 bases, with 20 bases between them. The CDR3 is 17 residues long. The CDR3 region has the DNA TGCGCCAGCAGCTCGAAACCCAGGGCCCTTGGGACCGGGGAGCTGTTTTTT. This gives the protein CASSSKPRALGTGELFF.

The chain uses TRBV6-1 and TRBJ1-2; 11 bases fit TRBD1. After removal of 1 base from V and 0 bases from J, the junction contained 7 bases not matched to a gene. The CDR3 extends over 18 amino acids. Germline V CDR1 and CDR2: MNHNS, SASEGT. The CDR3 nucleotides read TGTGCCAGCAGTGAAGGGGGGACAGGGGGTCTACCTAACTATGGCTACACCTTC. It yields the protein CASSEGGTGGLPNYGYTF.

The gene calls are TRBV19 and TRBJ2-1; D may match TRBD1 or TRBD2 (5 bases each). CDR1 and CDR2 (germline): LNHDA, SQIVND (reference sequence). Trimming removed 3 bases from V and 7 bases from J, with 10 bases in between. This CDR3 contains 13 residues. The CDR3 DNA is TGTGCCAGTAGTATGAGGGGCGGTAATGAGCAGTTCTTC. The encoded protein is CASSMRGGNEQFF.

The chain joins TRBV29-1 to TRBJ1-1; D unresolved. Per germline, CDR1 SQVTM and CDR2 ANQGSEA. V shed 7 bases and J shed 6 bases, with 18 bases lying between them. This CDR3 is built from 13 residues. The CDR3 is CSALQGRVAEAFF. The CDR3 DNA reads TGCAGCGCCCTACAAGGGAGGGTCGCTGAAGCTTTCTTT.

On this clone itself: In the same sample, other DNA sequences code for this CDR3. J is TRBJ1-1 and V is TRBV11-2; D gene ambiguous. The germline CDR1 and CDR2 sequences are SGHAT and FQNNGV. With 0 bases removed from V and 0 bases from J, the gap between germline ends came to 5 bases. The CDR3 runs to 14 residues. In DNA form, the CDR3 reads TGTGCCAGCAGCTTAGACGGGGTGAACACTGAAGCTTTCTTT. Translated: CASSLDGVNTEAFF.

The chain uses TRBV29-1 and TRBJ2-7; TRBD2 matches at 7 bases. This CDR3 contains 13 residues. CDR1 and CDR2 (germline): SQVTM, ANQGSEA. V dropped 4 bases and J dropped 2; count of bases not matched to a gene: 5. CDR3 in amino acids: CSVVRLAAYEQYF. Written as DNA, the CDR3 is TGCAGCGTTGTCCGTCTAGCGGCCTACGAGCAGTACTTC.

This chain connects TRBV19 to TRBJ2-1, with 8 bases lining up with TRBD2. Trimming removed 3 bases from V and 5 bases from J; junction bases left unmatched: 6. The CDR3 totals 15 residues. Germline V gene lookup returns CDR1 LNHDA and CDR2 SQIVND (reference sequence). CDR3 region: CASSILAGSNNEQFF. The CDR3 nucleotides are TGTGCCAGTAGTATTTTAGCGGGATCGAACAATGAGCAGTTCTTC.

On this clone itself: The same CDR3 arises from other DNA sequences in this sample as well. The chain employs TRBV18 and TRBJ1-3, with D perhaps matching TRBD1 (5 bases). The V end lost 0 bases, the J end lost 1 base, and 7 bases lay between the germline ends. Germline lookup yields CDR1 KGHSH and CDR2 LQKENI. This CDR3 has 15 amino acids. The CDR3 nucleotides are TGTGCCAGCTCACCACCGGGGACGTCTGGAAACACCATATATTTT. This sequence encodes CASSPPGTSGNTIYF.

This chain's CDR3 is CASSLKRDYEQYF. The CDR3 nucleotides read TGTGCCAGCAGCTTAAAAAGGGACTACGAGCAGTACTTC. This chain uses TRBV7-2 with TRBJ2-7; D unclear. The CDR3 runs to 13 residues. CDR1 is SGHTA and CDR2 is FQGNSA in the germline V gene. The V end lost 2 bases, the J end lost 3 bases, and 8 bases lay between the germline ends.

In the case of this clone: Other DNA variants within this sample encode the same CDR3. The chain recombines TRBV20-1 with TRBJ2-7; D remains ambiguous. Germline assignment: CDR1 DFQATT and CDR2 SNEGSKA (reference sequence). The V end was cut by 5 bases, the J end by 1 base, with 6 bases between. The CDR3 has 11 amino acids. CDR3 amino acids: CSALGSYEQYF. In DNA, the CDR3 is TGCAGTGCTCTGGGTTCCTACGAGCAGTACTTC.

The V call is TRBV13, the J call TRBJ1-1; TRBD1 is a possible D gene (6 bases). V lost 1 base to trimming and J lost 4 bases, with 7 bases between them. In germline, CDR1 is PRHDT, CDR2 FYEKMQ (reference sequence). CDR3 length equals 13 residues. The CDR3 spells CASSLVGGTEAFF. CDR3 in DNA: TGTGCCAGCAGCTTAGTAGGGGGCACTGAAGCTTTCTTT.

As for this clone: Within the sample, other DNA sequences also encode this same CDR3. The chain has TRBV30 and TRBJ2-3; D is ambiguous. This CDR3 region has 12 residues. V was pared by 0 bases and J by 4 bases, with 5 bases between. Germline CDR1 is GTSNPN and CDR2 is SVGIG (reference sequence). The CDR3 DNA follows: TGTGCCTGGAGTGTTGGGGCAGATACGCAGTATTTT. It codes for CAWSVGADTQYF.

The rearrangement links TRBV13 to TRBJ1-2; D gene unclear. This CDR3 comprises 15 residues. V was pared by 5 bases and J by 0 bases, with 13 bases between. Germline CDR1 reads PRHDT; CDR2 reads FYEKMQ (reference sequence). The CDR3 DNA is TGTGCCAGCAGCCCCAGGCGGGAATCTAACTATGGCTACACCTTC. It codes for CASSPRRESNYGYTF. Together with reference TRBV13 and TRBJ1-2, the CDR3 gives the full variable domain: AAGVIQSPRHLIKEKRETATLKCYPIPRHDTVYWYQQGPGQDPQFLISFYEKMQSDKGSIPDRFSAQQFSDYHSELNMSSLELGDSALYFCASSPRRESNYGYTFGSGTRLTVV.

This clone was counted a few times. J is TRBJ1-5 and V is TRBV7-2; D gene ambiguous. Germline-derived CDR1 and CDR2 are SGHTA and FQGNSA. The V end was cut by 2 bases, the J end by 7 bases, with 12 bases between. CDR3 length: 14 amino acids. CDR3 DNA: TGTGCCAGCAGCTTATTTCGGCAGGACCAGCCCCAGCATTTT. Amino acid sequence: CASSLFRQDQPQHF.

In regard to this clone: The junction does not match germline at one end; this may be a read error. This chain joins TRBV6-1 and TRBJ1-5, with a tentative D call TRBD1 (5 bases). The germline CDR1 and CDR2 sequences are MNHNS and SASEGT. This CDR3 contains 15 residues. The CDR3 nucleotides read TGTGTCAGCAGCCAGGGCGGGTATAGCAATCAGCCCCAGCATTTT. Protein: CVSSQGGYSNQPQHF.